The rows below give T cell receptor beta chains drawn from one sample of a study of T cell responses to AZD1222 COVID-19 vaccine. TCRdb's copy holds only in-frame clones and misses some; the assay was immunoSEQ multiplex PCR. The repertoire includes nearly 110,000 clones, roughly 88% of them detected once, and 5% to 5.5% sits in the top ten. The sample here was peripheral blood, taken on day 0 of AZD1222 vaccination. The receptors come from an adult in good health. Each CDR3 is given with its conserved first and last residue. Fields, in order: clone size, V gene, D gene, J gene, CDR3 DNA, CDR3 protein. A D gene is named only where the DNA matches it firmly. Some rows mark clone size as missing; the rest say once, few, many or name a class of expanded clone.

size: -
V: TRBV4-1
D: TRBD1
J: TRBJ1-3
DNA: TGCGCCAGCAGCCGTCCCGGGACAGAAAGCTCTGGAAACACCATATATTTT
CDR3: CASSRPGTESSGNTIYF

size: -
V: TRBV27
D: -
J: TRBJ1-5
DNA: TGTGCCAGCGCTTGGGGCGGGAGTAGCAATCAGCCCCAGCATTTT
CDR3: CASAWGGSSNQPQHF

size: -
V: TRBV2
D: -
J: TRBJ2-2
DNA: TGTGCCGGGGCGGCAGGGAGTGTTTCCGGGGAGCTGTTTTTT
CDR3: CAGAAGSVSGELFF

size: -
V: TRBV6-5
D: TRBD2
J: TRBJ2-1
DNA: TGTGCCAGCACCGCAAGCGGGAGCTCCTACAATGAGCAGTTCTTC
CDR3: CASTASGSSYNEQFF

size: -
V: TRBV5-4
D: TRBD2
J: TRBJ2-1
DNA: TGTGCCAGCAGCTTCACTAGCGTCAATGAGCAGTTCTTC
CDR3: CASSFTSVNEQFF

size: -
V: TRBV28
D: -
J: TRBJ2-1
DNA: TGTGCCAGCAGTTGGGCGACAGGCGGGAGCTGGGCCAATGAGCAGTTCTTC
CDR3: CASSWATGGSWANEQFF

size: -
V: TRBV7-7
D: -
J: TRBJ1-1
DNA: TGTGCTAGCAGTCCCGATACGAACACTGAAGCTTTCTTT
CDR3: CASSPDTNTEAFF

size: -
V: TRBV12-3/TRBV12-4
D: TRBD2
J: TRBJ2-2
DNA: TGTGCCAGCAGCCACGGGGGGGGGCAGCCTGAGTTTTTT
CDR3: CASSHGGGQPEFF

size: -
V: TRBV18
D: TRBD1
J: TRBJ1-1
DNA: TGTGCCAGCTCTCCGGGACAGAAGAACACTGAAGCTTTCTTT
CDR3: CASSPGQKNTEAFF

size: -
V: TRBV12-3/TRBV12-4
D: -
J: TRBJ1-1
DNA: TGTGCCAGCAGTTTAGGTATGGGGCCCCGAGCTTTCTTT
CDR3: CASSLGMGPRAFF

size: -
V: TRBV6-5
D: -
J: TRBJ2-5
DNA: TGTGCCAGCAGCCGCCAAGAGGGGCTAGGGGAGACCCAGTACTTC
CDR3: CASSRQEGLGETQYF

size: -
V: TRBV2
D: -
J: TRBJ2-7
DNA: TGTGCCAGCAGTGAGGGCTTCTACGAGCAGTACTTC
CDR3: CASSEGFYEQYF

size: -
V: TRBV6-6
D: TRBD2
J: TRBJ2-7
DNA: TGTGCCAGCAGTCCGCGACTAGCGGGGGTTGTCGAGCAGTACTTC
CDR3: CASSPRLAGVVEQYF

size: -
V: TRBV14
D: -
J: TRBJ2-1
DNA: TGTGCCAGCGCTTCCGGCTCCTACAATGAGCAGTTCTTC
CDR3: CASASGSYNEQFF

size: -
V: TRBV21-1
D: -
J: TRBJ1-3
DNA: TGTGCCAGCAGCAAAGTAAGTCAGGGTGGAAACACCATATATTTT
CDR3: CASSKVSQGGNTIYF

size: -
V: TRBV10-2
D: TRBD1
J: TRBJ1-1
DNA: TGCGCCAGCCGCAGGGACAGGAACACTGAAGCTTTCTTT
CDR3: CASRRDRNTEAFF

size: -
V: TRBV11-2
D: -
J: TRBJ1-3
DNA: TGTGCCAGCACCGTACAGGGAGGAAACACCATATATTTT
CDR3: CASTVQGGNTIYF

size: -
V: TRBV15
D: TRBD2
J: TRBJ2-7
DNA: TGTGCCACCAGCAGAGCCCCGGGACTAGCGGGCCCCGGGGGCTCCTACGAGCAGTACTTC
CDR3: CATSRAPGLAGPGGSYEQYF

size: -
V: TRBV10-3
D: TRBD2
J: TRBJ2-1
DNA: TGTGCCATAGCCGGGACTAGCGGGAGAGGAGGGGGCAATGAGCAGTTCTTC
CDR3: CAIAGTSGRGGGNEQFF

size: -
V: TRBV21-1
D: -
J: TRBJ2-7
DNA: TGTGCCAGCACCTCGACAGGGACCTACGAGCAGTACTTC
CDR3: CASTSTGTYEQYF

size: once
V: TRBV4-1
D: -
J: TRBJ1-1
DNA: TGCGCCAGCAGCCAAGCTTCGAAAGGGGCGTCGGACACTGAAGCTTTCTTT
CDR3: CASSQASKGASDTEAFF

size: -
V: TRBV10-1
D: TRBD2
J: TRBJ2-2
DNA: TGCGCCAGCAGTGAGACCCCCCCTAGCGGGGGGCGGGGGGAGCTGTTTTTT
CDR3: CASSETPPSGGRGELFF

size: -
V: TRBV3-1/TRBV3-2
D: TRBD2
J: TRBJ2-2
DNA: TGTGCCAGCGGAGCGGGAGTCCACGGGGAGCTGTTTTTT
CDR3: CASGAGVHGELFF

size: -
V: TRBV5-1
D: -
J: TRBJ1-5
DNA: TGCGCCAGCAGCTTGTCAGGGAGTAGCAATCAGCCCCAGCATTTT
CDR3: CASSLSGSSNQPQHF